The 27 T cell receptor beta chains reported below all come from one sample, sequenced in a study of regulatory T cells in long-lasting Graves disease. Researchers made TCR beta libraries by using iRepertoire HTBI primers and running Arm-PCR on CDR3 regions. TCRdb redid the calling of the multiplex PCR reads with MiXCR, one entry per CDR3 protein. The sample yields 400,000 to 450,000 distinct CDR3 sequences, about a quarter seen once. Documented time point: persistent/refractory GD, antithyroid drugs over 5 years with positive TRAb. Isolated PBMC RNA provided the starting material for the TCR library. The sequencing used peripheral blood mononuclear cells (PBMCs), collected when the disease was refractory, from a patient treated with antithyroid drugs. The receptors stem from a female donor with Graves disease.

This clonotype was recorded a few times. The CDR3 loop is CASRLETQLSPLHF. The CDR3, as DNA: TGCGCCAGCCGCCTGGAGACACAACTTTCACCCCTCCACTTT. V and J are TRBV4-1 and TRBJ1-6; D ambiguous. The CDR3 sequence is 14 residues long. CDR1 is MGHRA, CDR2 YSYEKL, per germline. Trimming pared 8 bases from V and 9 bases from J, leaving 17 bases between.

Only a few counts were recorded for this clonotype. In DNA form, the CDR3 reads TGTGCCAGCAGTTACGAACGGACAGGACTTAGCAATCAGCCCCAGCATTTT. This gives the protein CASSYERTGLSNQPQHF. V is TRBV6-1 and J is TRBJ1-5; TRBD1 agrees at 7 bases. Germline CDR1 and CDR2: MNHNS and SASEGT. With V trimmed by 5 bases and J by 0 bases, 10 bases remained unmatched. The CDR3 contains 17 residues.

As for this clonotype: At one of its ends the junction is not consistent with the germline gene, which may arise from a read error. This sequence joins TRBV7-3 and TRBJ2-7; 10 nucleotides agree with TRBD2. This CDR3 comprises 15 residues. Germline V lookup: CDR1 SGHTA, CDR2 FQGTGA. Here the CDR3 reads CANSRLAGDSYEQYF. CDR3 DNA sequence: TGTGCCAACAGCCGCCTAGCGGGGGACTCCTACGAGCAGTACTTC.

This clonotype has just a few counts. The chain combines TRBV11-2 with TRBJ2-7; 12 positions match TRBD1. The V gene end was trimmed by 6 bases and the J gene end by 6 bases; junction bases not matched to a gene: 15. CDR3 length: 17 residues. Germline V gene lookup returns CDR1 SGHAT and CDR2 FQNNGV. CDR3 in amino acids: CASSRHLPGQGATEQYF. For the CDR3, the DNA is TGTGCCAGCAGTCGACACTTACCGGGACAGGGGGCGACCGAGCAGTACTTC. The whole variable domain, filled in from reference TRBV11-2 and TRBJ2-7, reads EAGVAQSPRYKIIEKRQSVAFWCNPISGHATLYWYQQILGQGPKLLIQFQNNGVVDDSQLPKDRFSAERLKGVDSTLKIQPAKLEDSAVYLCASSRHLPGQGATEQYFGPGTRLTVT.

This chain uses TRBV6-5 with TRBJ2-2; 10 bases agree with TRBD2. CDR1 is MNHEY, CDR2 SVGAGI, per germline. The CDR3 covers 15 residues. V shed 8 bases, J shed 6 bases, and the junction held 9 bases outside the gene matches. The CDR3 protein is CASGSGTSAAGELFF. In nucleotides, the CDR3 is TGTGCCAGCGGTTCCGGGACTAGCGCCGCCGGGGAGCTGTTTTTT.

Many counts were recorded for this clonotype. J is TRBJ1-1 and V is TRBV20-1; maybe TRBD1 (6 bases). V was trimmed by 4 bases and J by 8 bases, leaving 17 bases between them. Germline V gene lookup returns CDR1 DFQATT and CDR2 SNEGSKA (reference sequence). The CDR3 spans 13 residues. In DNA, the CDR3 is TGCAGTGCTAAGAGGGAAGGGGGAAGGGAAGCTTTCTTT. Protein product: CSAKREGGREAFF.

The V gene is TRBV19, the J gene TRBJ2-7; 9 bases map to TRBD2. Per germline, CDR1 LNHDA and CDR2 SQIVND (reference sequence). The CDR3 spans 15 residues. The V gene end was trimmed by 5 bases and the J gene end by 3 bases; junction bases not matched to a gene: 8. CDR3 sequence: CASSETAGGRYEQYF. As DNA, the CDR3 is TGTGCCAGTAGTGAAACAGCGGGAGGTCGCTACGAGCAGTACTTC.

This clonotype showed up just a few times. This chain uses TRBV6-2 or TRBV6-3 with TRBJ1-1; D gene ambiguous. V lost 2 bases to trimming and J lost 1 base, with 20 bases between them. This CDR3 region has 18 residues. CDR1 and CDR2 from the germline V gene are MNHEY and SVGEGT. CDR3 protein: CASSYSLGNPTSNTEAFF. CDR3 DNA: TGTGCCAGCAGTTACAGCCTGGGCAACCCGACCTCGAACACTGAAGCTTTCTTT.

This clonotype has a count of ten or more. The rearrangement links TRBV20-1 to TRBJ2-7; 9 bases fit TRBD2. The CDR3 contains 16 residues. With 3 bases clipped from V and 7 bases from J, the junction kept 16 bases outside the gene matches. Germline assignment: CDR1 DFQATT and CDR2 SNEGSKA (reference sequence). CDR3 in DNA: TGCAGTGCTAGTGGACTAGCGTCCCCCGGGGGAGGGGAGCAGTACTTC. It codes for CSASGLASPGGGEQYF.

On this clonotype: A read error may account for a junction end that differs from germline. As DNA, the CDR3 is TGCAGTGCTAGAGATCCGGCGAGGGGTAATGAAAAGCTGTTTTTT. This encodes CSARDPARGNEKLFF. V is TRBV20-1 and J is TRBJ1-4; maybe TRBD1 (5 bases). CDR3 size: 15 residues. Germline V gives CDR1 DFQATT, CDR2 SNEGSKA (reference sequence).

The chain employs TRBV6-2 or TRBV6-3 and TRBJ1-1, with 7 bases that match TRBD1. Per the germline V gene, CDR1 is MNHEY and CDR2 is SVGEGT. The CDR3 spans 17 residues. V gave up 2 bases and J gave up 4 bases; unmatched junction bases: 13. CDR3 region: CASSYVSATGYSTEAFF. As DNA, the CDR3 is TGTGCCAGCAGTTACGTGTCGGCGACAGGGTACAGCACTGAAGCTTTCTTT.

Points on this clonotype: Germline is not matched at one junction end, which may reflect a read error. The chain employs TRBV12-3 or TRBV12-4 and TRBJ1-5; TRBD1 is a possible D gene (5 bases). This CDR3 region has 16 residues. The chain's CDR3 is CATSDPGGTGNQPQHF. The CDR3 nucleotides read TGTGCCACCAGTGACCCCGGGGGGACGGGCAATCAGCCCCAGCATTTT.

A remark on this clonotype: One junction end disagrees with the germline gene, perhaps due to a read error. CDR3 nucleotide sequence: TGTGCCGGCAGCTTAAATGGGAACACTGAAGCTTTCTTT. It encodes CAGSLNGNTEAFF. The chain uses TRBV7-9 and TRBJ1-1; D not resolved. This CDR3 region has 13 residues. Germline loops: CDR1 SEHNR, CDR2 FQNEAQ (reference sequence).

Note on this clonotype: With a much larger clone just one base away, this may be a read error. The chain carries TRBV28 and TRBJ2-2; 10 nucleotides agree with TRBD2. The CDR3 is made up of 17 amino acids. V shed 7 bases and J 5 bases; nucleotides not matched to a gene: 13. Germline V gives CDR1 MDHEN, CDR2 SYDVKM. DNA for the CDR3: TGTGCCAGCAAATGGGCCAATCCTAGCGGGAGTACCGGGGAGCTGTTTTTT. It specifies CASKWANPSGSTGELFF.

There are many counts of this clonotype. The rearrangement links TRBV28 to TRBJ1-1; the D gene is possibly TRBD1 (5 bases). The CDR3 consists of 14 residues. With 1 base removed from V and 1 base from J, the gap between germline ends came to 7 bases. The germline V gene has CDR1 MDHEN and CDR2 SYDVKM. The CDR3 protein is CASSLYGQNTEAFF. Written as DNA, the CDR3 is TGTGCCAGCAGTTTATACGGACAGAACACTGAAGCTTTCTTT.

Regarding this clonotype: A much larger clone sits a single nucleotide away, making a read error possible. As DNA, the CDR3 is TGTGCCGGCAGTTACGCCGAAAACACCGGGGAGCTGTTTTTT. Amino acid sequence: CAGSYAENTGELFF. This chain links TRBV6-2 or TRBV6-3 with TRBJ2-2, with no clear D. This CDR3 spans 14 amino acids. Germline assignment: CDR1 MNHEY and CDR2 SVGEGT.

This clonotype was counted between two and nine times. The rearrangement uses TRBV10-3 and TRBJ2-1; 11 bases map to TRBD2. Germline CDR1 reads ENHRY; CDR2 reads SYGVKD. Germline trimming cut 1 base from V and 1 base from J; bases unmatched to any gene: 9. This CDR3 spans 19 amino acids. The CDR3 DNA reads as TGTGCCATCAGTGAGTTCTTAGCGGGAGGGCTTCATTCCTACAATGAGCAGTTCTTC. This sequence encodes CAISEFLAGGLHSYNEQFF.

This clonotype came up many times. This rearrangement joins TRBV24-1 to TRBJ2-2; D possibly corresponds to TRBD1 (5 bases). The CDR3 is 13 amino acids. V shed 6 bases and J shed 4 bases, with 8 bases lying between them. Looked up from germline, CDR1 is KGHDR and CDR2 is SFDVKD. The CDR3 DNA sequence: TGTGCCACCAGTAGACAGACCACCGGGGAGCTGTTTTTT. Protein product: CATSRQTTGELFF.

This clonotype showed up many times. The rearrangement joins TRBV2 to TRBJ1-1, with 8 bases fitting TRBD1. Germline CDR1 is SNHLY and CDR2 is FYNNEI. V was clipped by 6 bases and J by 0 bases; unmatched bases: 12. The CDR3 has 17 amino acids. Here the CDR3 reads CASSPTGGWNMNTEAFF. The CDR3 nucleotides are TGTGCCAGCAGCCCAACAGGGGGTTGGAACATGAACACTGAAGCTTTCTTT.

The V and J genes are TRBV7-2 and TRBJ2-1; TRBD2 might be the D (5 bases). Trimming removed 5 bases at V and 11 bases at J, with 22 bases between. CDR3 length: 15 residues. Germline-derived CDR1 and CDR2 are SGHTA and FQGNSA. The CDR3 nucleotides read TGTGCCAGCAGCCGCACCGGGGTCGCATCAATGAAGCAGTTCTTC. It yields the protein CASSRTGVASMKQFF.

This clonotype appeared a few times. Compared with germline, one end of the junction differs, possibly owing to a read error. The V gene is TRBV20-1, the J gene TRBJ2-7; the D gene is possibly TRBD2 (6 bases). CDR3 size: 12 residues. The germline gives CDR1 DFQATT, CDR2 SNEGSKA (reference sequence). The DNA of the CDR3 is TGCAGTGCAAGAGAGACTAGATCCGAGCAGTACTTC. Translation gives CSARETRSEQYF.

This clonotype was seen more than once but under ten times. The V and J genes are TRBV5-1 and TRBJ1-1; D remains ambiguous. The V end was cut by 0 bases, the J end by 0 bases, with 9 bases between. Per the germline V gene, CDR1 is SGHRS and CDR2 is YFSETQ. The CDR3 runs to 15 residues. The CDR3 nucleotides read TGCGCCAGCAGCTTGGGGGATAGATTGAACACTGAAGCTTTCTTT. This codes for CASSLGDRLNTEAFF.

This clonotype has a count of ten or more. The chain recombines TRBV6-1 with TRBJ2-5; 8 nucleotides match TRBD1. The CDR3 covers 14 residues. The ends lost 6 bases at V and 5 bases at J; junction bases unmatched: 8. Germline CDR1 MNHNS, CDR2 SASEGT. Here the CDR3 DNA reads TGTGCCAGCAGACGGACAGGGCCCCGCGAGACCCAGTACTTC. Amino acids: CASRRTGPRETQYF.

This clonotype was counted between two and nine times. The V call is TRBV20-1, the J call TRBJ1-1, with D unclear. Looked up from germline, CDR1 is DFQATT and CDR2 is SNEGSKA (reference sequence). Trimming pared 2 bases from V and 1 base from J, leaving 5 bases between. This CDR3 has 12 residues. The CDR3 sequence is CSARPPNTEAFF. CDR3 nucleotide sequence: TGCAGTGCTAGACCCCCGAACACTGAAGCTTTCTTT.

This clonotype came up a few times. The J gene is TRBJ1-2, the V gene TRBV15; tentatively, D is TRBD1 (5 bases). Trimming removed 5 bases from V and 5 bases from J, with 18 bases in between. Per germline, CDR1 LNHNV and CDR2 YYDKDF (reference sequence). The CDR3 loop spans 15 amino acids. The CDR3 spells CATSWGLIGGYGYTF. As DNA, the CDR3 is TGTGCCACCAGCTGGGGTTTGATTGGGGGATATGGCTACACCTTC.

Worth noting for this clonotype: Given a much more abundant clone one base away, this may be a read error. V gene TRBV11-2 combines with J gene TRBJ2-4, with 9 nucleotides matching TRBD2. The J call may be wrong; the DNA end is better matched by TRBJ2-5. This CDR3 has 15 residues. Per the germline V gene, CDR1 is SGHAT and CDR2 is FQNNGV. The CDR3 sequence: CASSLRLADEETQYF. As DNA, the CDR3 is TGTGCCAGCAGCTTAAGACTAGCGGACGAAGAGACCCAGTACTTC.

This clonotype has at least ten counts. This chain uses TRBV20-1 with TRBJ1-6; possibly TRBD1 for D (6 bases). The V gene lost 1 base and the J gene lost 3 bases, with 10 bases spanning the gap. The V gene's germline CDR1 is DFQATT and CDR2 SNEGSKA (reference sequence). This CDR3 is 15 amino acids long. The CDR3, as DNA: TGCAGTGCTAGAGCGGACAGTGACTATAATTCACCCCTCCACTTT. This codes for CSARADSDYNSPLHF.